This TCR beta chain was captured in a study of molecular identifiers for immune sequencing clone quantification. Study-wide results and limits: In naive cells, under 1% of molecules belonged to clones above 20 RNA copies, against over 99% in effector cells.

Germline lookup yields CDR1 SGHAT and CDR2 FQNNGV. V lost 3 bases and J lost 5, with 13 bases in between. The CDR3 runs 14 residues. As concerns this clonotype: Antigen unknown.

Naive CD8 T cells underwent sorting with the CD8+CD4-CCR7+CD45RA+ definition. Via MiXCR, TCRdb re-called the PCR reads, giving one row per CDR3 protein. The repertoire holds 400,000 to 600,000 distinct CDR3 sequences, with about a fifth as singletons. Specimen: naive CD8+ T cells from blood, with Jurkat cell RNA spiked in. This sample's subset: FACS-sorted CD8+CD4-CCR7+CD45RA+ naive T cells. The rearrangement uses TRBV11-2 and TRBJ2-5, with D possibly TRBD2 on 5 matching bases. This sequence originates from a human donor in good health. Some libraries in this study had Jurkat cell RNA spiked in. This CDR3 is CASSLEVARETQYF. The DNA of the CDR3 is TGTGCCAGCAGCTTGGAGGTAGCGAGGGAGACCCAGTACTTC.